These 22 T cell receptor beta chains originate from one sample sequenced in a study of blood T cell repertoires in COVID-19. Sequencing was performed with immunoSEQ multiplex PCR; in TCRdb, only in-frame clones are kept and a portion is missing. Among 84,000 or so clones listed, more than 60% were seen once. Sequenced sample: peripheral blood. These receptors were collected from a human donor in a cohort sampled during active COVID-19.

The chain recombines TRBV6-5 with TRBJ1-1; tentative D call: TRBD1 (5 bases). The CDR3 runs to 15 residues. Trimming took off 2 bases at V and 0 bases at J, with 10 bases between the two ends. CDR1 is MNHEY and CDR2 is SVGAGI in the germline V gene. For the CDR3, the DNA is TGTGCCAGCAGTTACAGCGGGACCATGAACACTGAAGCTTTCTTT. This codes for CASSYSGTMNTEAFF.

V and J are TRBV7-6 and TRBJ1-4; 12 nucleotides match TRBD1. Germline CDR1 and CDR2: SGHVS and FNYEAQ. The CDR3 loop spans 14 amino acids. J gave up 10 bases and V 3 bases, and 3 bases lay outside the gene matches. CDR3 region: CASSLPGQGAKLFF. CDR3 nucleotide sequence: TGTGCCAGCAGCTTGCCGGGACAGGGGGCAAAACTGTTTTTT.

The J gene is TRBJ1-2, the V gene TRBV28; TRBD1 agrees at 9 bases. The germline V gene has CDR1 MDHEN and CDR2 SYDVKM. V was clipped by 3 bases and J by 8 bases; unmatched bases: 16. The CDR3 contains 17 residues. The CDR3 loop is CASSLVGSGQGKGGYTF. The CDR3 region has the DNA TGTGCCAGCAGTTTGGTCGGATCGGGACAGGGAAAGGGAGGCTACACCTTC.

The V gene is TRBV6-1, the J gene TRBJ2-7; D possibly corresponds to TRBD1 (6 bases). Germline values: CDR1 MNHNS, CDR2 SASEGT. V lost 1 base and J 3 bases, leaving 13 bases between the germline ends. The CDR3 loop spans 15 amino acids. The CDR3 reads CASSEGWGLHYEQYF. As DNA, the CDR3 is TGTGCCAGCAGTGAAGGGTGGGGGCTTCACTACGAGCAGTACTTC.

The CDR3 here is CASSSTGGDKETQYF. The CDR3 DNA follows: TGCGCCAGCAGCTCGACAGGGGGCGATAAAGAGACCCAGTACTTC. The J gene is TRBJ2-5, the V gene TRBV5-1; the match to TRBD1 covers 10 bases. V was pared by 3 bases and J by 3 bases, with 5 bases of the junction left unmatched. CDR3 length equals 15 residues. The germline CDR1 and CDR2 sequences are SGHRS and YFSETQ.

This chain uses TRBV15 with TRBJ1-1; maybe TRBD1 (6 bases). The V and J ends lost 0 bases and 4 bases respectively, with 9 bases between them. This CDR3 contains 14 residues. Germline V gene data show CDR1 as LNHNV and CDR2 as YYDKDF (reference sequence). The DNA of the CDR3 is TGTGCCACCAGCAGAGAAGGGGGAAGCACTGAAGCTTTCTTT. Its protein product is CATSREGGSTEAFF.

The V call is TRBV10-3, the J call TRBJ2-7, with a possible D match to TRBD2 (5 bases). The germline V gene encodes CDR1 ENHRY and CDR2 SYGVKD. The CDR3 is made up of 13 amino acids. Trimming stripped 2 bases from V and 7 bases from J, with 12 bases between. The CDR3, as DNA: TGTGCCATCAGTGAGCCCCCGGGCGGGGAGCAGTACTTC. The encoded protein is CAISEPPGGEQYF.

The chain couples TRBV30 to TRBJ1-1, with D unresolved. V shed 3 bases and J shed 4 bases, with 12 bases lying between them. The CDR3 runs to 13 residues. Germline CDR1 and CDR2: GTSNPN and SVGIG (reference sequence). CDR3 bases: TGTGCCTGGAGCGGAGGACCGACCACTGAAGCTTTCTTT. It translates to CAWSGGPTTEAFF.

The chain carries TRBV10-3 and TRBJ1-2; the match to TRBD1 covers 7 bases. CDR3 length: 15 residues. CDR1 and CDR2 (germline): ENHRY, SYGVKD. V was pared by 6 bases and J by 4 bases, with 11 bases of the junction left unmatched. The CDR3 nucleotides read TGTGCCATCAGCGATCCGGGACAGAATACCTATGGCTACACCTTC. This gives the protein CAISDPGQNTYGYTF.

The chain combines TRBV4-3 with TRBJ2-7; perhaps TRBD2 as D (5 bases). V lost 0 bases, J lost 2 bases, and 11 bases lay in between. CDR1 LGHNA and CDR2 YSLEER come from the germline V gene. The CDR3 sequence is 15 residues long. CDR3 coding DNA: TGCGCCAGCAGCCAAGATGGCTCCGGGGCCTACGAGCAGTACTTC. It encodes CASSQDGSGAYEQYF.

This chain uses TRBV11-3 with TRBJ2-3; D might be TRBD2 (5 bases). V shed 3 bases and J shed 9 bases, with 13 bases lying between them. Germline V gene sequence: CDR1 SGHNT, CDR2 YENEEA. This CDR3 is built from 13 residues. CDR3 sequence: CASSFGGGSTQYF. In DNA form, the CDR3 reads TGTGCCAGCAGCTTCGGAGGTGGGTCAACGCAGTATTTT.

In its sample, this clone was seen a few times. V gene TRBV6-6 combines with J gene TRBJ2-5, with 11 bases lining up with TRBD2. J lost 1 base, V lost 5 bases, and 9 bases had no gene match. CDR3 length: 17 residues. Germline CDR1 reads MNHNY; CDR2 reads SVGAGI (reference sequence). The CDR3 nucleotides read TGTGCCAGCAGTCAGAAGCTAGCGGGGGGCCTCCAAGAGACCCAGTACTTC. Its translation: CASSQKLAGGLQETQYF.

The chain links TRBV6-5 to TRBJ2-7; 8 nucleotides line up with TRBD2. CDR3 length: 14 residues. V lost 2 bases to trimming and J lost 0 bases; unmatched junction nucleotides: 0. Germline V gene lookup returns CDR1 MNHEY and CDR2 SVGAGI. This CDR3 is CASSYSGSSYEQYF. CDR3 nucleotide sequence: TGTGCCAGCAGTTACAGCGGGAGCTCCTACGAGCAGTACTTC.

This chain joins TRBV11-3 and TRBJ2-7; a weak D match, TRBD2 (5 bases). CDR3 length equals 14 residues. Germline V CDR1 and CDR2: SGHNT, YENEEA. V was clipped by 2 bases and J by 7 bases, with 15 bases between them. This chain's CDR3 is CASSLNSVSGEQYF. The CDR3 DNA sequence: TGTGCCAGCAGCTTAAATTCAGTTTCGGGGGAGCAGTACTTC.

This clone appeared once. The V and J genes are TRBV27 and TRBJ2-5; a possible D gene is TRBD1 (6 bases). Trimming took 7 bases from V and 5 from J, leaving 17 bases between them. CDR3 length: 14 amino acids. From germline, CDR1 is MNHEY and CDR2 SMNVEV (reference sequence). The CDR3 region is CASTKTGPWETQYF. CDR3 nucleotide sequence: TGTGCCAGCACCAAGACAGGTCCCTGGGAGACCCAGTACTTC.

The chain links TRBV19 to TRBJ1-5; 8 positions agree with TRBD1. Trimming removed 2 bases from V and 6 bases from J; junction bases left unmatched: 6. Per the germline V gene, CDR1 is LNHDA and CDR2 is SQIVND (reference sequence). There are 15 residues in the CDR3. As DNA, the CDR3 is TGTGCCAGTAGTATATGGACAGGGAAGTTTCAGCCCCAGCATTTT. Translating gives CASSIWTGKFQPQHF.

The J gene is TRBJ2-7, the V gene TRBV5-6, with D maybe TRBD1 (5 bases). This CDR3 has 15 amino acids. The germline gives CDR1 SGHDT, CDR2 YYEEEE. Trimming cost V 0 bases and J 1 base, with 11 bases left between them. The CDR3 DNA reads as TGTGCCAGCAGCTTGGGTGACAGCTATTCCTACGAGCAGTACTTC. This encodes CASSLGDSYSYEQYF.

The chain is built from TRBV20-1 and TRBJ2-1, with D tentatively TRBD2 (5 bases). The CDR3 has 11 amino acids. Germline CDR1 DFQATT, CDR2 SNEGSKA (reference sequence). CDR3 nucleotide sequence: TGCAGCGCTGGGCGGGACAATGAGCAGTTCTTC. Amino acid sequence: CSAGRDNEQFF.

A few counts support this clone. The chain recombines TRBV6-5 with TRBJ1-5, with 7 bases fitting TRBD1. In germline, CDR1 is MNHEY, CDR2 SVGAGI. This CDR3 spans 15 amino acids. V lost 5 bases, J lost 5 bases, and 9 bases stayed unmatched. CDR3 bases: TGTGCCAGCAGTCAACGACAGGGCTACTATCAGCCCCAGCATTTT. Translated: CASSQRQGYYQPQHF.

This clone showed up just once. This chain joins TRBV4-1 and TRBJ1-6, with D unresolved. Between the trimmed V and J ends, which lost 4 bases and 7 bases, there was a span of 8 bases. There are 13 residues in the CDR3. Germline CDR1 MGHRA, CDR2 YSYEKL. This chain's CDR3 is CASSPGRNSPLHF. DNA for the CDR3: TGCGCCAGCAGCCCTGGGAGGAATTCACCCCTCCACTTT.

V is TRBV6-2 or TRBV6-3 and J is TRBJ2-6; 9 nucleotides align to TRBD1. From germline, CDR1 is MNHEY and CDR2 SVGEGT. There are 17 residues in the CDR3. Trimming at V came to 6 bases and at J to 2 bases, leaving 8 bases not matched to a gene. As DNA, the CDR3 is TGTGCCAGCAGCCTCCGGGACAGGGTGACTGGGGCCAACGTCCTGACTTTC. As protein: CASSLRDRVTGANVLTF.

This clone occurred a few times. The V call is TRBV20-1, the J call TRBJ1-2; a possible D gene is TRBD1 (6 bases). The V and J ends lost 3 bases and 13 bases respectively, with 15 bases between them. Germline CDR1 reads DFQATT; CDR2 reads SNEGSKA (reference sequence). The CDR3 spans 11 residues. The chain's CDR3 is CSARPGGAGTF. CDR3 nucleotide sequence: TGCAGTGCTAGGCCTGGGGGGGCCGGCACCTTC.